This T cell receptor beta chain was identified in a study of blood T cell repertoires in COVID-19 (dated by TCRdb to about 2020). A note on the overall study: Samples from collaborators originated in the United States, Italy and Spain and spanned both the acute and convalescent phases of COVID-19. The material from the prospective study consisted of cDNA or gDNA derived from T cells, B-cell-depleted T cells, or PBMCs. Deeply sampled blood TCRbeta repertoires from subjects exposed to, actively infected with, or recovered from COVID-19 were included in the dataset. The repertoires were released in a freely available public database intended as a resource for research on the immune response to SARS-CoV-2. Samples came from the ongoing ImmuneRACE study (first 160 participants) plus 1,254 subjects from 6 global collaborators. Sample metadata almost always included a de-identified subject ID, COVID-19 status, age in years and sex. Where available, HLA class I and class II types were taken from metadata supplied by the sample provider and were not determined by assay-based typing.

The immunoSEQ Assay, a bias-controlled multiplex PCR, was used to amplify TCRbeta CDR3 regions from genomic DNA. In the original analysis: Nucleated cell counts per sample were estimated from amplification of reference gene primers within the assay. To quantify the absolute abundance of each unique TCRbeta CDR3 rearrangement, sequence reads were collapsed and filtered. Productive Simpson clonality was computed per sample as the square root of Simpson's diversity index over productive rearrangements. What TCRdb holds here is the immuneACCESS table cut down to in-frame rearrangements. Part of the clones is not present; checked against another copy, under half of the missing clones reflect an unresolved V gene, and the others are unexplained. That table gives V, J and clone size, and the DNA gave D and trimming. The sample data list more than 350,000 clones, and roughly nine tenths of these were observed just once. The top ten hold more than 0.8% of the sample.

Results the study describes overall, beyond this receptor: The quantity of clinical and demographic metadata differed by source and by participant and was supplied without curation.

Comment on this clone: Its antigen is currently not known. Base quality data are lacking; no much larger clone is found one base away.

Participants in the prospective study were enrolled through a virtual design, were aged roughly 18 to 90 years, and lived in some 24 United States geographic areas. In the prospective study, cohorts were assigned on the basis of participant-reported clinical history obtained from a screening survey and a study questionnaire. Recovered participants in ImmuneRACE Cohort 3 were defined by two consecutive negative NP/OP PCR tests, clearance by a healthcare professional, or resolution of symptoms. In the prospective study, whole blood, serum and a nasopharyngeal or oropharyngeal swab were collected from each participant by mobile phlebotomists. Participants in the prospective study had the option to provide additional blood draws and questionnaires over a 2-month period. Before DNA extraction, prospective study blood samples were shipped either frozen or at room temperature. The CDR3 numbers 15 residues from cysteine through phenylalanine. Left in the record is the CDR3 DNA by itself, 45 bases read in frame from the first base. CDR1 SGHTA and CDR2 FQGTGA are derived from the germline V gene. The V end gives up 5 bases and the J end 4 bases, leaving 2 bases in the junction not matched to a gene.

The V and J genes are TRBV7-3 and TRBJ2-1, with 13 bases matching TRBD2. This receptor was obtained from a man between 18 and 35 years old who had recovered from COVID-19. The material sequenced was PBMCs or T cells enriched from blood (not recorded which). The CDR3 region reads CASSQGLAGYNEQFF. The sequenced DNA: TGTGCCAGCAGCCAGGGACTAGCGGGGTACAATGAGCAGTTCTTC. This CDR3, with the reference TRBV7-3 and TRBJ2-1 proteins standing in past its ends, gives the full variable domain GAGVSQTPSNKVTEKGKYVELRCDPISGHTALYWYRQSLGQGPEFLIYFQGTGAADDSGLPNDRFFAVRPEGSVSTLKIQRTERGDSAVYLCASSQGLAGYNEQFFGPGTRLTVL.